Listed here is a single TCR beta chain. This specimen comes from a study of blood T cell repertoires in COVID-19. At the level of the study: Italy, Spain and the United States were the sources of the convalescent and acute COVID-19 samples. PBMCs, B-cell-depleted T cells, or T cells were the source of the cDNA or gDNA that made up the material.

How the authors handled the data: Nucleated cell number was recorded as an estimate derived from reference gene primer amplification. TCRdb keeps only in-frame clones here, not all; method: immunoSEQ multiplex PCR. That table furnishes V, J and clone size, whereas the DNA furnished D and trimming. This table holds some 200,000 clones, about 85% found once. Germline V gene lookup returns CDR1 SGHNT and CDR2 YYREEE (reference sequence). The CDR3 runs to 16 residues. With V trimmed by 5 bases and J by 4 bases, 5 bases remained unmatched. Sequenced sample: peripheral blood. The chain uses TRBV5-4 and TRBJ2-3, with 15 bases aligning to TRBD2. This TCR derives from a man aged 50 or older who had recovered from COVID-19. CDR3 amino acids: CASSRGLAGGPDTQYF. As DNA, the CDR3 is TGTGCCAGCAGTCGCGGACTAGCGGGAGGGCCAGATACGCAGTATTTT. The whole variable domain, remainder taken from reference TRBV5-4 and TRBJ2-3, is ETGVTQSPTHLIKTRGQQVTLRCSSQSGHNTVSWYQQALGQGPQFIFQYYREEENGRGNFPPRFSGLQFPNYSSELNVNALELDDSALYLCASSRGLAGGPDTQYFGPGTRLTVL.